This is a list of T cell receptor beta chains from one sample in a study of blood T cell repertoires in COVID-19. This table comes from immunoSEQ multiplex PCR, and its TCRdb copy is limited to in-frame clones, with some not included. This sample has approximately 260,000 clones, with about 79% found just once. Sequenced: peripheral blood. These TCRs come from a woman of 80 years or more with acute or convalescent COVID-19. Both conserved end residues are part of each CDR3. Fields, in order: J gene, clone size, V gene, D gene, CDR3 DNA, CDR3 protein. The D gene is left open where the match is weak. Clone size appears in some rows only: once, few, many, or a class for an expanded clone.

>TRBJ2-2|.|TRBV27|TRBD1
TGTGCCGTAGGCCAGGGGGCGGTCACCGGGGAGCTGTTTTTT
CAVGQGAVTGELFF
>TRBJ2-1|.|TRBV3-1/TRBV3-2|TRBD1
TGTGCCAGCAGCCAAGGGACAGGGGCCCGAGGTGAGCAGTTCTTC
CASSQGTGARGEQFF
>TRBJ2-7|.|TRBV5-4|.
TGTGCCAGCAGCTTGGCCCTCGGGGAGCAGTACTTC
CASSLALGEQYF
>TRBJ2-7|few|TRBV7-2|TRBD2
TGTGCCAGCAGCCCCCAGACTAGCGGGGCTTACGAGCAGTACTTC
CASSPQTSGAYEQYF
>TRBJ2-1|.|TRBV6-5|.
TGTGCCAGCAGGTCCACAGGGCGCTACAATGAGCAGTTCTTC
CASRSTGRYNEQFF
>TRBJ2-2|.|TRBV3-1/TRBV3-2|TRBD1
TGTGCCAGCAGCCCCACGGACAGGGGGCTTGTCGGGGAGCTGTTTTTT
CASSPTDRGLVGELFF
>TRBJ2-5|.|TRBV3-1/TRBV3-2|TRBD1
TGTGCCAGCAGCCAAGTCCGGGACAGGGACCCCCGGGAGACCCAGTACTTC
CASSQVRDRDPRETQYF
>TRBJ2-1|.|TRBV3-1/TRBV3-2|.
TGTGCCAGCAGCCAAGGAGGTCAGTCCTACAATGAGCAGTTCTTC
CASSQGGQSYNEQFF
>TRBJ2-7|.|TRBV2|.
TGTGCCACCAGGGACACCTCCTACGAGCAGTACTTC
CATRDTSYEQYF
>TRBJ1-3|.|TRBV12-5|TRBD1
TGTGCTAGTGGACCCGAAACAGGGGGCGGTGGAAACACCATATATTTT
CASGPETGGGGNTIYF
>TRBJ1-2|.|TRBV5-1|.
TGCGCCAGCAGCTTCGGGGGGGCCGCCTATGGCTACACCTTC
CASSFGGAAYGYTF
>TRBJ1-6|.|TRBV4-1|.
TGCGCCAGCAGCCGGACACCTACAGGGTCCGGTTCACCCCTCCACTTT
CASSRTPTGSGSPLHF
>TRBJ2-1|.|TRBV30|TRBD1
TGTGCCTGGAGTTTTGACAGGGCACCCTCCAATGAGCAGTTCTTC
CAWSFDRAPSNEQFF
>TRBJ2-1|few|TRBV5-4|.
TGTGCCAGCAGCGCGCCACCCGGGCAGTTCTTC
CASSAPPGQFF
>TRBJ1-1|.|TRBV7-9|.
TGTGCCAGCAGCTTGCGCACTGAAGCTTTCTTT
CASSLRTEAFF
>TRBJ2-1|.|TRBV27|TRBD2
TGTGCCAGCAGTTTGCGGGGGGGCTCCTACAATGAGCAGTTCTTC
CASSLRGGSYNEQFF
>TRBJ1-3|few|TRBV28|.
TGTGCCAGCAGTTCGGGGAGGTCTGGAAACACCATATATTTT
CASSSGRSGNTIYF
>TRBJ2-7|.|TRBV18|.
TGTGCCAGCTCACCACAGGGAGGCTACGAGCAGTACTTC
CASSPQGGYEQYF
>TRBJ1-1|.|TRBV3-1/TRBV3-2|.
TGTGCCAGCAGCCAAGATAATGGCGGACACGCGAACACTGAAGCTTTCTTT
CASSQDNGGHANTEAFF
>TRBJ1-5|.|TRBV2|TRBD1
TGTGCCAGCAGCCTGGGACAGTCAAGCAATCAGCCCCAGCATTTT
CASSLGQSSNQPQHF
>TRBJ2-1|.|TRBV5-4|.
TGTGCCAGCAGCCATGGCCTGGGACAAAAGTTCAATGAGCAGTTCTTC
CASSHGLGQKFNEQFF
>TRBJ2-1|.|TRBV2|.
TGTGCCAGTTCAGGGCAGAATGAGCAGTTCTTC
CASSGQNEQFF
>TRBJ2-1|.|TRBV5-6|.
TGTGCCAGCAGCTTAAGGGGGTGGAGCTCCTACAATGAGCAGTTCTTC
CASSLRGWSSYNEQFF
>TRBJ1-1|once|TRBV5-1|TRBD1
TGCGCCAGCACCAATGGACAGGGAAACACTGAAGCTTTCTTT
CASTNGQGNTEAFF